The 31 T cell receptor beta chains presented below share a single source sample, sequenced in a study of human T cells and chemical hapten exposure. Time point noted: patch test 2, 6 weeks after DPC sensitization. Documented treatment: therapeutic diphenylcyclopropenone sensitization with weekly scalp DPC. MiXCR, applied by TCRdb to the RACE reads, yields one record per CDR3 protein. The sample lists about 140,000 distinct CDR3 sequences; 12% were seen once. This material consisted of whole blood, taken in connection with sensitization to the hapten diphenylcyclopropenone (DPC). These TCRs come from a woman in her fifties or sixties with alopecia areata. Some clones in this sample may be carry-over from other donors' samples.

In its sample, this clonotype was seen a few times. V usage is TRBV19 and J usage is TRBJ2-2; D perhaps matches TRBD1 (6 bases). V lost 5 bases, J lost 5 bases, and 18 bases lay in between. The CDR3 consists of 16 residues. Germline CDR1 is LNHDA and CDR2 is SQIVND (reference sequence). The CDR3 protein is CASSPPGQPRTGELFF. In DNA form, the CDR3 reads TGTGCCAGTAGTCCACCTGGACAGCCTCGAACCGGGGAGCTGTTTTTT.

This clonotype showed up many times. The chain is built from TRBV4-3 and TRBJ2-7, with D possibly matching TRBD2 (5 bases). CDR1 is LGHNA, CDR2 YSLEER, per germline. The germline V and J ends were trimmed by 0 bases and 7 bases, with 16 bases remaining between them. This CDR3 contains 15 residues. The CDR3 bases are TGCGCCAGCAGCCAAGATGGGCAGCGGAGCCTGGAGCAGTACTTC. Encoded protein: CASSQDGQRSLEQYF.

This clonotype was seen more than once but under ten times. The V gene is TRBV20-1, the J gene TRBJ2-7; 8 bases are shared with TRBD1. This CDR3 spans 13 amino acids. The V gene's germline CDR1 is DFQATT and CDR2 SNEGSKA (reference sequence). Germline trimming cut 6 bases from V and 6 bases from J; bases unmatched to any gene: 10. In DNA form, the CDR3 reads TGCAGTGCCTTACCGGGACAGGCCCCCGAGCAGTACTTC. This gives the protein CSALPGQAPEQYF.

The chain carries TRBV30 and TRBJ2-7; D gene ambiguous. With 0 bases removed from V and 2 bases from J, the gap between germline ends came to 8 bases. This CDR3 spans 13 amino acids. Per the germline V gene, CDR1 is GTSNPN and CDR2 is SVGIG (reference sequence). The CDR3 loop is CAWSVGHPYEQYF. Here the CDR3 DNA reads TGTGCCTGGAGTGTAGGGCATCCCTACGAGCAGTACTTC.

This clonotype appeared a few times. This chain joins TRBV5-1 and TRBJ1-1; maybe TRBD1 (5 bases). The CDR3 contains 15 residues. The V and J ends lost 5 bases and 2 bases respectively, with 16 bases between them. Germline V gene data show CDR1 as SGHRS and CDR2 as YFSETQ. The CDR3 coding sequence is TGCGCCAGCAGTCCGGTGAGGGGCGTCAACACTGAAGCTTTCTTT. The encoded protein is CASSPVRGVNTEAFF.

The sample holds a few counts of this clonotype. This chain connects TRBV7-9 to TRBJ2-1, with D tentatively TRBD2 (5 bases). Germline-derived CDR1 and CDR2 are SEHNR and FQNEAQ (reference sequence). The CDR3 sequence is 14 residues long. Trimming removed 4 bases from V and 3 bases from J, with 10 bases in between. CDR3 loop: CASSWDGGYNEQFF. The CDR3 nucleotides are TGTGCCAGCAGCTGGGATGGAGGCTACAATGAGCAGTTCTTC.

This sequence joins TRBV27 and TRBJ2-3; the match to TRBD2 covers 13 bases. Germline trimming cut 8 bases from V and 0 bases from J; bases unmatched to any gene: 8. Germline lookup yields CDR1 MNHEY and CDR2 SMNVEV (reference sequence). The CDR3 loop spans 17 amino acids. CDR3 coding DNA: TGTGCCAGCGGTCCGCTGGGACTAGCGGGAAGCACAGATACGCAGTATTTT. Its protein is CASGPLGLAGSTDTQYF.

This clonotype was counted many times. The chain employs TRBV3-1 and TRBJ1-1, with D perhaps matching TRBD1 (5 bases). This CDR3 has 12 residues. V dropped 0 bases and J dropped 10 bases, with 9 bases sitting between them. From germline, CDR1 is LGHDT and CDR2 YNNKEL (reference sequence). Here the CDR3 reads CASSQDPGGAFF. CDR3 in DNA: TGTGCCAGCAGCCAAGATCCGGGGGGAGCTTTCTTT.

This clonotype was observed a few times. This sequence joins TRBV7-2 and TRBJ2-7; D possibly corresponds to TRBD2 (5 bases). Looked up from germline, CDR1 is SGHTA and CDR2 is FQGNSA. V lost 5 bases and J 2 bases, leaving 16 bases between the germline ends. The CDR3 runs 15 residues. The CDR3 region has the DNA TGTGCCAGCAGCCCCCCCGCGGGCTCGGCCTACGAGCAGTACTTC. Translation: CASSPPAGSAYEQYF. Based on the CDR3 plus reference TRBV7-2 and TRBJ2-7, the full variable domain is GAGVSQSPSNKVTEKGKDVELRCDPISGHTALYWYRQSLGQGLEFLIYFQGNSAPDKSGLPSDRFSAERTGGSVSTLTIQRTQQEDSAVYLCASSPPAGSAYEQYFGPGTRLTVT.

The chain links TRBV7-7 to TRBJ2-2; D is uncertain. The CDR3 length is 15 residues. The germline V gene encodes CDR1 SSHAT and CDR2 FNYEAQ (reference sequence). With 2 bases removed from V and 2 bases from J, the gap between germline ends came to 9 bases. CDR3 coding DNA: TGTGCCAGCAGCTTATCATCGGTAAACACCGGGGAGCTGTTTTTT. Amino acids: CASSLSSVNTGELFF.

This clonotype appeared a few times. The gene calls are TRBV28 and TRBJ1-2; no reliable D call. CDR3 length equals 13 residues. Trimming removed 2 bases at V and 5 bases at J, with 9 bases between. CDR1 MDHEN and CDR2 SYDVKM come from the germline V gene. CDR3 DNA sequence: TGTGCCAGCAGTTTAGAGGACCGGTATGGCTACACCTTC. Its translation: CASSLEDRYGYTF.

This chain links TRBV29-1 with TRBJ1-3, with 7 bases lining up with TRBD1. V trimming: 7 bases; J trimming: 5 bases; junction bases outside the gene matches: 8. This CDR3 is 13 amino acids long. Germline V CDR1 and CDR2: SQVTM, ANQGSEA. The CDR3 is CSGTRGGRNTIYF. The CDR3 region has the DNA TGCAGCGGGACCAGGGGGGGCAGAAACACCATATATTTT.

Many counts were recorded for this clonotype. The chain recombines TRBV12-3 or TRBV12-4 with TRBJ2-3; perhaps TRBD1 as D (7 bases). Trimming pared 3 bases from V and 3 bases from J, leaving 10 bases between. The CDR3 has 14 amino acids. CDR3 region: CASSLSGGTDTQYF. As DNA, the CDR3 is TGTGCCAGCAGTTTGTCAGGGGGGACAGATACGCAGTATTTT.

The CDR3 coding sequence is TGTGCCAGCAGCTTGACTAGTATCACAGATACGCAGTATTTT. The encoded protein is CASSLTSITDTQYF. The rearrangement links TRBV5-6 to TRBJ2-3; weak D call: TRBD2 (5 bases). Germline V CDR1 and CDR2: SGHDT, YYEEEE. This CDR3 is built from 14 residues. Trimming shortened V by 1 base and J by 2 bases, and 8 bases separated the two germline ends.

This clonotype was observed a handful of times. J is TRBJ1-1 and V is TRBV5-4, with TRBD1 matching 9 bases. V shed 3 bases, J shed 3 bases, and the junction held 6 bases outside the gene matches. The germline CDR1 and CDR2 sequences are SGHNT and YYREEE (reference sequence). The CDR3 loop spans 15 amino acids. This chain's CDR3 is CASSSPTGGYTEAFF. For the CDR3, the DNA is TGTGCCAGCAGCTCGCCGACAGGGGGATACACTGAAGCTTTCTTT.

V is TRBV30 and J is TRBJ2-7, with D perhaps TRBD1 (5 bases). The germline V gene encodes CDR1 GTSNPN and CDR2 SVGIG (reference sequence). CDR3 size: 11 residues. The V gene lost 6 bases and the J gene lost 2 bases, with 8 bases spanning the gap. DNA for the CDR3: TGTGCCTGTGACAGCCCCTACGAGCAGTACTTC. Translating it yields CACDSPYEQYF.

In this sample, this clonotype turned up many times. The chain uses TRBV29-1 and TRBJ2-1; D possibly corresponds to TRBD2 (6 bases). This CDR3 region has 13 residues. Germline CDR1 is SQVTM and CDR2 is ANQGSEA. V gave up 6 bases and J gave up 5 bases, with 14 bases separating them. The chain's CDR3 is CSVVSRTNNEQFF. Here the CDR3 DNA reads TGCAGCGTGGTCAGCCGGACTAACAATGAGCAGTTCTTC.

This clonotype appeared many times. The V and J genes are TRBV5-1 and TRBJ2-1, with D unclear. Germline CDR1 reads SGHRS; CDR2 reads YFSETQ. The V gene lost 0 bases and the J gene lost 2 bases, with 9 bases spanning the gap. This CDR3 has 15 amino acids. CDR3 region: CASSLEGPPYNEQFF. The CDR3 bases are TGCGCCAGCAGCTTGGAGGGTCCCCCCTACAATGAGCAGTTCTTC.

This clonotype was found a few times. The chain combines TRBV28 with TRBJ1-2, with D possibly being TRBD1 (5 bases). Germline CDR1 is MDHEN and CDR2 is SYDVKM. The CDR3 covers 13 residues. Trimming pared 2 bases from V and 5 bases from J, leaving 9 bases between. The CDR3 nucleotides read TGTGCCAGCAGTTTAAGGACACAGTATGGCTACACCTTC. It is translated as CASSLRTQYGYTF.

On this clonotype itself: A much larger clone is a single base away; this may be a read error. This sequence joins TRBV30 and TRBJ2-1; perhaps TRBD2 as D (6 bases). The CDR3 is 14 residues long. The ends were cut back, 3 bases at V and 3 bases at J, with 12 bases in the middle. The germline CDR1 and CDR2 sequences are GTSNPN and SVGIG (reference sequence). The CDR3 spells CAWRGDFDYNEQFF. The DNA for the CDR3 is TGTGCCTGGAGGGGGGACTTCGACTACAATGAGCAGTTCTTC. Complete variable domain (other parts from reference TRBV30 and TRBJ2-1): SQTIHQWPATLVQPVGSPLSLECTVEGTSNPNLYWYRQAAGRGLQLLFYSVGIGQISSEVPQNLSASRPQDRQFILSSKKLLLSDSGFYLCAWRGDFDYNEQFFGPGTRLTVL.

CDR3 amino acids: CASRGSGTDTQYF. CDR3 nucleotide sequence: TGTGCCAGTAGGGGGTCGGGGACAGATACGCAGTATTTT. This sequence joins TRBV19 and TRBJ2-3; tentatively, D is TRBD2 (5 bases). Per the germline V gene, CDR1 is LNHDA and CDR2 is SQIVND (reference sequence). This CDR3 region has 13 residues. Trimming took 6 bases from V and 3 from J, leaving 10 bases between them.

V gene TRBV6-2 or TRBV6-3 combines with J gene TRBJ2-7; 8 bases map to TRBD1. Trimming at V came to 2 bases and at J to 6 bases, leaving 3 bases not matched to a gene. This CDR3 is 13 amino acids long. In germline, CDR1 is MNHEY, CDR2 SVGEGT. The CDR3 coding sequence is TGTGCCAGCAGTTACCGGACAGGGTTCGAGCAGTACTTC. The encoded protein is CASSYRTGFEQYF.

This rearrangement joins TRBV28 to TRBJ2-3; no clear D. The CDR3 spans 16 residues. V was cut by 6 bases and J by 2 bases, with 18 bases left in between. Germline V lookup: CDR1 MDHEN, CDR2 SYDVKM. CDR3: CASRELTTPVTDTQYF. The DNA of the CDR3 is TGTGCCAGCAGAGAGCTTACCACTCCTGTCACAGATACGCAGTATTTT.

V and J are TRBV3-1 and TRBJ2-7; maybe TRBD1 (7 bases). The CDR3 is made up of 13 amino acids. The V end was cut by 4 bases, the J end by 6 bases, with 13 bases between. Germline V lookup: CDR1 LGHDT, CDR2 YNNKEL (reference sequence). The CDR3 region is CASSPRDRGEQYF. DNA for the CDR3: TGTGCCAGCAGCCCGCGGGACAGAGGCGAGCAGTACTTC.

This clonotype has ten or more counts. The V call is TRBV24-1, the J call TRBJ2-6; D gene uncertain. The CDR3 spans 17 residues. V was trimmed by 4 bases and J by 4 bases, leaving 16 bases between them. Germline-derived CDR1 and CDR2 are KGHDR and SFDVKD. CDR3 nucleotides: TGTGCCACCAGTGACCCTCGGACGGCGGACGGGGCCAACGTCCTGACTTTC. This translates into CATSDPRTADGANVLTF.

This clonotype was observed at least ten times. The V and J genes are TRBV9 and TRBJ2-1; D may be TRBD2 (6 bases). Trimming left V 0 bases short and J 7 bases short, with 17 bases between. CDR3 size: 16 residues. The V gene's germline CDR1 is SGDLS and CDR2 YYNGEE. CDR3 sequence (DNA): TGTGCCAGCAGCGTAGATCCAGCGGGTGTCAGGAATGAGCAGTTCTTC. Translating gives CASSVDPAGVRNEQFF.

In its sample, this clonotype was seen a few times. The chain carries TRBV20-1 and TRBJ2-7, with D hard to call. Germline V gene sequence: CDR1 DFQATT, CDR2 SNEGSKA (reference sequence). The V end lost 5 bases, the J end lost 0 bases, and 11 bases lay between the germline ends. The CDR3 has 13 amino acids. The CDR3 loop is CSAFGSVSYEQYF. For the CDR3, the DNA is TGCAGTGCTTTCGGGTCGGTCTCCTACGAGCAGTACTTC.

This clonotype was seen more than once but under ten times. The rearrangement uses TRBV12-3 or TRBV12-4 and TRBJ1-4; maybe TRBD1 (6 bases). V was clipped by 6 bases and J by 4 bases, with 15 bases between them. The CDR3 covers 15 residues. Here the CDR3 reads CASSPADRDNEKLFF. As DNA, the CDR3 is TGTGCCAGCAGCCCCGCGGACAGAGATAATGAAAAACTGTTTTTT.

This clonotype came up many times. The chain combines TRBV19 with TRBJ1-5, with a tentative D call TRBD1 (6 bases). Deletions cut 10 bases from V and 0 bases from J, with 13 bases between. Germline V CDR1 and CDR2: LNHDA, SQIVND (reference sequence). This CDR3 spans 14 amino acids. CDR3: CATQDSYSNQPQHF. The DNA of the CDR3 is TGTGCCACCCAGGACAGTTATAGCAATCAGCCCCAGCATTTT. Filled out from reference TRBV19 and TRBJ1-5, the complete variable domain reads DGGITQSPKYLFRKEGQNVTLSCEQNLNHDAMYWYRQDPGQGLRLIYYSQIVNDFQKGDIAEGYSVSREKKESFPLTVTSAQKNPTAFYLCATQDSYSNQPQHFGDGTRLSIL.

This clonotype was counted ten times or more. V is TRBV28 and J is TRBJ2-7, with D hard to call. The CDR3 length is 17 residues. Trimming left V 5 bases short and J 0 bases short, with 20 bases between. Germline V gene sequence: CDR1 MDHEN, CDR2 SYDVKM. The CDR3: CASSPLQWTESSYEQYF. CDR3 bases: TGTGCCAGCAGTCCGCTCCAATGGACGGAGAGCTCCTACGAGCAGTACTTC. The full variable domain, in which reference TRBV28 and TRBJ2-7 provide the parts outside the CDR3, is DVKVTQSSRYLVKRTGEKVFLECVQDMDHENMFWYRQDPGLGLRLIYFSYDVKMKEKGDIPEGYSVSREKKERFSLILESASTNQTSMYLCASSPLQWTESSYEQYFGPGTRLTVT.

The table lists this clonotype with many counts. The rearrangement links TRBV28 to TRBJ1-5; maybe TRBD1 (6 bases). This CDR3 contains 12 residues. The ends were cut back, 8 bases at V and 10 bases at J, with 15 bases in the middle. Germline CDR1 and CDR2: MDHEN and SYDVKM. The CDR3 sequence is CASCIRTAPQHF. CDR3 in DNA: TGTGCCAGCTGTATCAGGACAGCTCCCCAGCATTTT. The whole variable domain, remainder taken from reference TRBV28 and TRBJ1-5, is DVKVTQSSRYLVKRTGEKVFLECVQDMDHENMFWYRQDPGLGLRLIYFSYDVKMKEKGDIPEGYSVSREKKERFSLILESASTNQTSMYLCASCIRTAPQHFGDGTRLSIL.